This T cell receptor (beta chain) was captured in a study of vaccination effects on CD4 cells after COVID-19. Overall study context: At 16 days and one week before vaccination, two convalescent patients gave samples.

Details on this clone: Its antigen is unidentified.

Study-wide results and limits: Clones that were induced by infection or by vaccine showed marked contraction late after vaccination.

Repertoires were generated with immunoSEQ multiplex PCR, while TCRdb's copy carries only in-frame clones and drops some. In the table there are fewer than 25,000 clones, nearly 75% of which are singletons. Prior to sequencing, the ViraFEST assay stimulated PBMC with viral peptide pools, which expanded the antigen-specific CD4+ T cells. Subsequent to a culture period of more than 9 days, CD4+ T cells were isolated. The person's infection with SARS-CoV-2, confirmed by PCR, took place between March and December 2020. Roughly 2 million PBMC per well were cultured with around 10 IU/ml IL-2 and 7.5 to 10 ug/ml peptides. Germline V gene sequence: CDR1 MNHEY, CDR2 SMNVEV (reference sequence). This CDR3 region has 22 residues. Trimming shortened V by 1 base and J by 0 bases, and 25 bases separated the two germline ends.

This receptor was identified in a human donor who had a prior SARS-CoV-2 infection. This rearrangement joins TRBV27 to TRBJ1-6, with D possibly TRBD1 on 5 matching bases. This specimen was CD4+ T cells from PBMCs cultured with a peptide pool, taken before COVID-19 vaccination. The CDR3 is CASSLFSLAGRGESSYNSPLHF. The CDR3 DNA reads as TGTGCCAGCAGTTTATTCTCTTTGGCCGGTCGGGGGGAAAGCTCCTATAATTCACCCCTCCACTTT.